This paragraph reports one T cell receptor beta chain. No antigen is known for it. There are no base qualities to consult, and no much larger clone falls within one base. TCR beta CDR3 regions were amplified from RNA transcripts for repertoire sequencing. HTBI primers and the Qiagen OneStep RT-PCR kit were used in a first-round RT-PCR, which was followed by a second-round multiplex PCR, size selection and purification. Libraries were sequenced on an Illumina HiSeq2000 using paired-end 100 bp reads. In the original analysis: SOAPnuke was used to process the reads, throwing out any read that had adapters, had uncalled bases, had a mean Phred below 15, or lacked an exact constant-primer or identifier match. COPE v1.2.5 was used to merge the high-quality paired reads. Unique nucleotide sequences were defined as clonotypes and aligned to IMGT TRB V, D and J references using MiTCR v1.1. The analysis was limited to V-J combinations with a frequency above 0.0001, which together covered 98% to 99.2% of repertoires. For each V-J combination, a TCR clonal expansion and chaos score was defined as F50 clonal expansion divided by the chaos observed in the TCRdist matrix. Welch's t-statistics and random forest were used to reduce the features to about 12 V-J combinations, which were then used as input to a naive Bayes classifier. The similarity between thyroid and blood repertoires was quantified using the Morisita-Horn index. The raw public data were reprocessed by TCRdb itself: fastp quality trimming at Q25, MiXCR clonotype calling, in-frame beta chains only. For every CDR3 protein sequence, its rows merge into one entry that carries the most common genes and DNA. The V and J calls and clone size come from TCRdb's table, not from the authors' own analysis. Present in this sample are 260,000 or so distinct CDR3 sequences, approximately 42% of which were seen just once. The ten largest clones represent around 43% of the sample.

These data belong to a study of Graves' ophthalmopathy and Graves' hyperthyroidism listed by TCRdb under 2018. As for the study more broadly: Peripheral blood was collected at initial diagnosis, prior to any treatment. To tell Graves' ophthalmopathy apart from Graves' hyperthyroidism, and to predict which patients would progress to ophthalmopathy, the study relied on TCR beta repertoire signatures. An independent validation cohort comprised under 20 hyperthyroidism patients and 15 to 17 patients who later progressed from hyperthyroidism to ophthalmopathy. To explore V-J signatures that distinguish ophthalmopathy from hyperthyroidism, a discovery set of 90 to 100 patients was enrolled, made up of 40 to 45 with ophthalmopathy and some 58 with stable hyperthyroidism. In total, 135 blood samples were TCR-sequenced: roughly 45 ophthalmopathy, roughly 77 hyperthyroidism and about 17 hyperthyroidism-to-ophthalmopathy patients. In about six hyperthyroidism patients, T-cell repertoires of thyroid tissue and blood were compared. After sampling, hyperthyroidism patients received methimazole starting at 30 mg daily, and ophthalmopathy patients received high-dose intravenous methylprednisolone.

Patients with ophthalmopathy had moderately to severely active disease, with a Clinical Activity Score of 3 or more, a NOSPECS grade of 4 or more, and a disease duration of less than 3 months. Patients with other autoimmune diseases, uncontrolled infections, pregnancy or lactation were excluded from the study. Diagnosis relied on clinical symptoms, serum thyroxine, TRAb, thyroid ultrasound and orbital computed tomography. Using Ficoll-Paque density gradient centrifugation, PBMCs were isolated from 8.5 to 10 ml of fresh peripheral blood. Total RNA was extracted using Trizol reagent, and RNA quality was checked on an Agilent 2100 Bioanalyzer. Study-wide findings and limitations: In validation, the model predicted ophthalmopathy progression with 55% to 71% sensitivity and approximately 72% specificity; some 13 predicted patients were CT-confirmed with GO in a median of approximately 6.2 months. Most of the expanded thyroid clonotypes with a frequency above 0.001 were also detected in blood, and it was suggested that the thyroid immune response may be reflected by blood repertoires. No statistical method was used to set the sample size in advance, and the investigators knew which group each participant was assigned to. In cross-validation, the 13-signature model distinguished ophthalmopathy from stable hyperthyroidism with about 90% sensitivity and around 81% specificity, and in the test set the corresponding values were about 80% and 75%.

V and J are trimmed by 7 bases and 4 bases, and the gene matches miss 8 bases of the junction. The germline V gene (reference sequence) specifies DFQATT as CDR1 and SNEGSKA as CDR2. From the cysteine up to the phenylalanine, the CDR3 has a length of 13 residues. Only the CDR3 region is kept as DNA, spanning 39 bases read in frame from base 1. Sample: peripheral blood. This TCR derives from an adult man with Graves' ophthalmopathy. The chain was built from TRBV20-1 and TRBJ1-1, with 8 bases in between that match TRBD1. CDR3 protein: CSVRNRGSTEAFF. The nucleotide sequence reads TGCAGTGTTAGGAACAGGGGGAGCACTGAAGCTTTCTTT.